At least ten counts were recorded for the clone carrying this TCR beta chain. TCRdb re-derived calls from the RT-PCR reads in MiXCR, one entry per CDR3 protein. Seen here are about 570,000 distinct CDR3 sequences, 11% observed once, and the top ten hold approximately 10%. This entry belongs to a study of response to subunit inactivated influenza vaccine. The V gene end was trimmed by 3 bases and the J gene end by 5 bases; junction bases not matched to a gene: 9. The CDR3 has 14 amino acids. CDR1 and CDR2 from the germline V gene are DFQATT and SNEGSKA (reference sequence). A further study also used this sample, focusing on T cells expressing NK-cell markers. This second study says: Generation of TCR beta cDNA was performed by 5'RACE template switching incorporating UMIs. It was sorted CD3+CD56+NKG2C+, CD3+CD56+NKG2C- and CD3+CD56-NKG2C+ T cells that supplied the TCR beta repertoires. With respect to HCMV, most of the eight sequenced donors were seropositive, and one was seronegative. In more than 5 donors, dominant CD3+CD56+NKG2C+ clonotypes ranked among the top 10 CD8+ clonotypes.

The material sequenced was PBMCs from blood, taken on the day of vaccination. The sequence was collected from a man aged 50 to 59 who received an inactivated influenza vaccine. V is TRBV20-1 and J is TRBJ2-5, with TRBD1 matching over 7 bases. The CDR3, as DNA: TGCAGTGCTAGTCTGGGACAGTTGGGGGAGACCCAGTACTTC. It encodes CSASLGQLGETQYF.